This TCR beta chain appears in the sequencing data of a study of T cell responses to AZD1222 COVID-19 vaccine. Measured with immunoSEQ multiplex PCR; TCRdb has only the in-frame clones, and not every one. Of 100,000 to 120,000 clones listed, roughly 92% are singletons. V gave up 5 bases and J gave up 3 bases; unmatched junction bases: 5. CDR1 and CDR2 (germline): MDHEN, SYDVKM. The CDR3 has 15 residues. The TCR originated in an adult who received the AZD1222 COVID-19 vaccine. Material: peripheral blood, obtained 28 days after the second AZD1222 dose. The chain recombines TRBV28 with TRBJ1-5; 9 bases line up with TRBD1. The CDR3 DNA follows: TGTGCCAGCAGTCTGGGACAGGGTAACAATCAGCCCCAGCATTTT. This sequence encodes CASSLGQGNNQPQHF.